The 20 T cell receptor beta chains presented below share a single source sample, sequenced in a study of monozygotic twins with inflammatory bowel disease. TCRdb reprocessed the 5' RACE reads, with one entry per CDR3 protein and no DNA. The sample table sets out 350,000 to 400,000 distinct CDR3 sequences. Sequencing was done on a sample of blood. The receptors here all came from a human donor with ulcerative colitis or Crohn's disease, or a healthy co-twin of an affected twin (not recorded which).

V gene TRBV5-1 combines with J gene TRBJ1-1; TCRdb picks TRBD1, but there is no DNA to check that call. The germline V gene has CDR1 SGHRS and CDR2 YFSETQ. The CDR3 extends over 13 amino acids. CDR3 sequence reads: CASRRAGFTEAFF.

The chain links TRBV27 to TRBJ2-1. The CDR3 totals 16 residues. CDR1 is MNHEY and CDR2 is SMNVEV in the germline V gene (reference sequence). The CDR3: CASSLFKESSYNEQFF.

This chain uses TRBV12-3 or TRBV12-4 with TRBJ1-1. The CDR3 covers 14 residues. CDR3: CASSPSARNTEAFF.

This rearrangement joins TRBV7-9 to TRBJ1-1; TCRdb gives TRBD1 as the D gene, but with no DNA this cannot be confirmed. In germline, CDR1 is SEHNR, CDR2 FQNEAQ (reference sequence). The CDR3 has 15 residues. The CDR3 here is CASSPRDRVGTEAFF.

The rearrangement joins TRBV12-3 or TRBV12-4 to TRBJ2-1; checking the TCRdb D call of TRBD1 is not possible without DNA. The CDR3 runs to 14 residues. CDR3 in amino acids: CASSFGKGLGEQFF.

The chain recombines TRBV7-9 with TRBJ2-4. The CDR3 has 16 residues. CDR1 SEHNR and CDR2 FQNEAQ come from the germline V gene (reference sequence). CDR3: CASSFRGSLAKNIQYF.

The gene calls are TRBV29-1 and TRBJ2-5. Germline V gene sequence: CDR1 SQVTM, CDR2 ANQGSEA. This CDR3 is built from 13 residues. The chain's CDR3 is CSVVKSRGETQYF. Combining the CDR3 with reference TRBV29-1 and TRBJ2-5 gives the whole variable domain SAVISQKPSRDICQRGTSLTIQCQVDSQVTMMFWYRQQPGQSLTLIATANQGSEATYESGFVIDKFPISRPNLTFSTLTVSNMSPEDSSIYLCSVVKSRGETQYFGPGTRLLVL.

The V gene is TRBV29-1, the J gene TRBJ2-1; the TCRdb call, TRBD1, lacks DNA for checking. CDR3 size: 14 residues. CDR1 and CDR2 (germline): SQVTM, ANQGSEA. CDR3 sequence: CSVEDRGQGDEQFF.

The chain's CDR3 is CANRLAGGNTGELFF. The chain links TRBV12-3 or TRBV12-4 to TRBJ2-2; TCRdb outputs TRBD1, but without DNA this stays unchecked. This CDR3 has 15 amino acids.

The chain couples TRBV5-6 to TRBJ2-3. Germline values: CDR1 SGHDT, CDR2 YYEEEE. This CDR3 contains 12 residues. The CDR3 protein is CASSFRVDTQYF. The whole variable domain, remainder taken from reference TRBV5-6 and TRBJ2-3, is DAGVTQSPTHLIKTRGQQVTLRCSPKSGHDTVSWYQQALGQGPQFIFQYYEEEERQRGNFPDRFSGHQFPNYSSELNVNALLLGDSALYLCASSFRVDTQYFGPGTRLTVL.

The rearrangement uses TRBV4-3 and TRBJ1-5. Germline V gene sequence: CDR1 LGHNA, CDR2 YSLEER. This CDR3 is built from 15 residues. This chain's CDR3 is CASSQESYSNQPQHF.

V gene TRBV5-1 combines with J gene TRBJ2-1; TCRdb's D call, TRBD2, is unchecked because there is no DNA. The CDR3 sequence is 17 residues long. Per the germline V gene, CDR1 is SGHRS and CDR2 is YFSETQ. The CDR3 region is CASSRGLAGGPLNEQFF.

The CDR3 sequence is CATSREGLSSYNSPLHF. The chain has TRBV15 and TRBJ1-6. The germline V gene has CDR1 LNHNV and CDR2 YYDKDF (reference sequence). The CDR3 covers 17 residues. The entire variable domain, with the rest obtained from reference TRBV15 and TRBJ1-6, is as follows: DAMVIQNPRYQVTQFGKPVTLSCSQTLNHNVMYWYQQKSSQAPKLLFHYYDKDFNNEADTPDNFQSRRPNTSFCFLDIRSPGLGDTAMYLCATSREGLSSYNSPLHFGNGTRLTVT.

J is TRBJ2-5 and V is TRBV19; TCRdb's D gene call, TRBD1, goes unchecked for lack of DNA. Germline V lookup: CDR1 LNHDA, CDR2 SQIVND (reference sequence). This CDR3 has 15 amino acids. The CDR3 here is CASSGGGANEETQYF. The variable domain in full, completed from reference TRBV19 and TRBJ2-5, reads DGGITQSPKYLFRKEGQNVTLSCEQNLNHDAMYWYRQDPGQGLRLIYYSQIVNDFQKGDIAEGYSVSREKKESFPLTVTSAQKNPTAFYLCASSGGGANEETQYFGPGTRLLVL.

J is TRBJ2-7 and V is TRBV18. Germline lookup yields CDR1 KGHSH and CDR2 LQKENI. The CDR3 consists of 14 residues. This CDR3 reads CASSPTGTTYEQYF.

V usage is TRBV7-2 and J usage is TRBJ2-2; TCRdb's assignment of TRBD1 cannot be checked, as there is no DNA. The CDR3 runs to 15 residues. The germline V gene encodes CDR1 SGHTA and CDR2 FQGNSA. The CDR3 here is CASSPQGAVTGELFF.

The chain links TRBV11-2 to TRBJ1-2; TCRdb outputs TRBD1, but without DNA this stays unchecked. The length of the CDR3 is 15 residues. Per germline, CDR1 SGHAT and CDR2 FQNNGV. CDR3 amino acids: CASSLVRGNNYGYTF. The full variable domain, rest sourced from reference TRBV11-2 and TRBJ1-2, is EAGVAQSPRYKIIEKRQSVAFWCNPISGHATLYWYQQILGQGPKLLIQFQNNGVVDDSQLPKDRFSAERLKGVDSTLKIQPAKLEDSAVYLCASSLVRGNNYGYTFGSGTRLTVV.

The CDR3 loop reads CASSLYSTNTIEQYF. The chain employs TRBV5-1 and TRBJ2-7. The CDR3 spans 15 residues. Per germline, CDR1 SGHRS and CDR2 YFSETQ.

V gene TRBV27 combines with J gene TRBJ2-1; the TCRdb D gene call, TRBD2, has no DNA to confirm it. Germline V gene sequence: CDR1 MNHEY, CDR2 SMNVEV (reference sequence). The CDR3 is 17 residues long. The chain's CDR3 is CASTGSTSGTWVNEQFF.

The chain combines TRBV7-8 with TRBJ1-5. Germline V CDR1 and CDR2: SGHVS, FQNEAQ. This CDR3 is 17 amino acids long. The CDR3 protein is CASSLVRGEYSNQPQHF. Full variable domain (outside the CDR3, taken from reference TRBV7-8 and TRBJ1-5): GAGVSQSPRYKVAKRGQDVALRCDPISGHVSLFWYQQALGQGPEFLTYFQNEAQLDKSGLPSDRFFAERPEGSVSTLKIQRTQQEDSAVYLCASSLVRGEYSNQPQHFGDGTRLSIL.